The rows below give T cell receptor beta chains drawn from one sample of a study of Graves' ophthalmopathy and Graves' hyperthyroidism. TCRdb passed the multiplex PCR reads through MiXCR, listing each CDR3 protein once. Among roughly 600,000 distinct CDR3 sequences listed, 35% to 45% were seen once. The sequenced sample was peripheral blood or thyroid tissue (not recorded which). Receptors were obtained from an adult man with Graves' hyperthyroidism. Each CDR3 is given with its conserved first and last residue. D genes are given only for firm matches. Size values are once, few and many counts, or a class for expanded clones, and some rows have none.

V gene	D gene	J gene	clone size	CDR3 DNA	CDR3 protein
TRBV29-1	TRBD2	TRBJ2-5	NA	TGCAGCGTTTCCGGGACAGCGGGGGGTTTGGAGACCCAGTACTTC	CSVSGTAGGLETQYF
TRBV2	TRBD2	TRBJ2-1	NA	TGTGCCAGCATGGATCTAGCGGGAGGCCCCAATGAGCAGTTCTTC	CASMDLAGGPNEQFF
TRBV20-1	NA	TRBJ1-4	many	TGCAGTGTCCGGCCGGCTTCAAATGAAAAACTGTTTTTT	CSVRPASNEKLFF
TRBV4-1	TRBD1	TRBJ1-5	NA	TGCGCCAGCAGAAAACAGGGGGCTGGTCAGCCCCAGCATTTT	CASRKQGAGQPQHF
TRBV2	TRBD2	TRBJ2-7	NA	TGTGCCAGCAGCGTGGGACTAGCGGCAAACAATGAGCAGTACTTC	CASSVGLAANNEQYF
TRBV24-1	NA	TRBJ2-3	NA	TGTGCCACCAGTGAGCCTACAGATACGCAGTATTTT	CATSEPTDTQYF
TRBV27	TRBD1	TRBJ2-7	NA	TGTGCCAGTACCGCGACAGGGGTAGGACACGAGCAGTACTTC	CASTATGVGHEQYF
TRBV5-6	NA	TRBJ1-1	many	TGTGCCAGCAGCCCCCTCTCCCGGGGCACTGAAGCTTTCTTT	CASSPLSRGTEAFF
TRBV2	NA	TRBJ2-7	NA	TGTGCCAGCAGTGAATCGTCTGTCATGGCGTACTCCTACGAGCAGTACTTC	CASSESSVMAYSYEQYF
TRBV7-2	NA	TRBJ2-7	NA	TGTGCCACCAGTGACAGTAGGGCCTCCTACAATGAGCAGTACTTC	CATSDSRASYNEQYF
TRBV4-1	TRBD1	TRBJ1-1	few	TGCGCCAGCAGCCATCATTGGGGGGACAGGGGCGTTGTATCCACTGAAGCTTTCTTT	CASSHHWGDRGVVSTEAFF
TRBV28	NA	TRBJ2-7	many	TGTGCCAGCAGTTTCGGGTTAGGAGAGCAGTACTTC	CASSFGLGEQYF
TRBV9	NA	TRBJ1-1	many	TGTGCCAGCAGCGCTCCGGGACGTTTGAACACTGAAGCTTTCTTT	CASSAPGRLNTEAFF
TRBV25-1	TRBD2	TRBJ2-7	NA	TGTGCCAGCAGTTCCCGGGGCGGACTAGCGGGAGTTCTCTACGAGCAGTACTTC	CASSSRGGLAGVLYEQYF
TRBV5-1	NA	TRBJ1-6	many	TGCGCCAGCAGCGGAACAGGACTTTATAATTCACCCCTCCACTTT	CASSGTGLYNSPLHF
TRBV7-9	NA	TRBJ1-1	NA	TGTGCCAGCAGCCACGGGGCCCTGAACACTGAAGCTTTCTTT	CASSHGALNTEAFF
TRBV19	TRBD2	TRBJ2-3	few	TGTGCCAGTAGTACTCGACTAGCGGGAGACACAGATACGCAGTATTTT	CASSTRLAGDTDTQYF
TRBV7-2	TRBD1	TRBJ1-2	NA	TGTGCCAGCAGCTTAGTGGAGGGGCAGGGGGACTATAACTATGGCTACACCTTC	CASSLVEGQGDYNYGYTF
TRBV7-6	NA	TRBJ1-2	many	TGTGCCAGCAGCTACGACAGGAGTCATGGCTACACCTTC	CASSYDRSHGYTF
TRBV20-1	TRBD1	TRBJ2-6	many	TGCAGTGCTGACAGGGGGCACGGGGCCAACGTCCTGACTTTC	CSADRGHGANVLTF
TRBV7-9	NA	TRBJ2-5	many	TGTGCCAGCAGCCCCCGGGACCAAGAGACCCAGTACTTC	CASSPRDQETQYF
TRBV6-1	TRBD1	TRBJ1-2	NA	TGTGCCAGCAGCTCCGACAGGGAAAACTATGGCTACACCTTC	CASSSDRENYGYTF
TRBV9	TRBD1	TRBJ1-1	NA	TGTGCCAGCAGCGTTCTACAGGGGGGGAACACTGAAGCTTTCTTT	CASSVLQGGNTEAFF
TRBV7-9	TRBD1	TRBJ2-7	NA	TGTGCCAGCAGCGACCGACAGGGGAAGATCCACGAGCAGTACTTC	CASSDRQGKIHEQYF
TRBV7-9	TRBD2	TRBJ2-1	NA	TGTGCCAGCAGCTCGACTAGCGGGAGGGCCGATGAGCAGTTCTTC	CASSSTSGRADEQFF
TRBV29-1	NA	TRBJ1-2	many	TGCAGCGTTGAAGATCTCCTAAAGGGGCGAAGCTTTGGCTACACCTTC	CSVEDLLKGRSFGYTF
TRBV5-5	NA	TRBJ1-2	many	TGTGCCAGCAGCTCCCCAGGGCGAGGAGGGCATGGCTACACCTTC	CASSSPGRGGHGYTF
TRBV7-9	NA	TRBJ2-7	few	TGCGCCAGCAGCCAACAGGGATCAACCTACGAGCAGTACTTC	CASSQQGSTYEQYF
TRBV24-1	NA	TRBJ2-2	many	TGTGCCACCAGGGGGTCAGCTAACACCGGGGAGCTGTTTTTT	CATRGSANTGELFF
TRBV4-1	TRBD1	TRBJ1-6	NA	TGCGCCAGCAGCCATGGACAGGGGGCCGCCAGACAAAATTCACCCCTCCACTTT	CASSHGQGAARQNSPLHF
TRBV7-2	NA	TRBJ2-3	NA	TGTGCCAGCAGCATATTAAAGCTCACAGATACGCAGTATTTT	CASSILKLTDTQYF
TRBV9	TRBD1	TRBJ1-6	many	TGTGCCAGCAGCGAGACCGGGACAGGTTTTGGTTCACCCCTCCACTTT	CASSETGTGFGSPLHF
TRBV15	NA	TRBJ1-3	NA	TGTGCCACAGCCTCTGGAAACACCATATATTTT	CATASGNTIYF
TRBV19	TRBD1	TRBJ1-1	NA	TGTGCCACCCGGGACAGGGGGCGAAAGACTGAAGCTTTCTTT	CATRDRGRKTEAFF
TRBV13	NA	TRBJ2-7	many	TGTGCCAGCAGCTTATCGGGGGCCGACTACGAGCAGTACTTC	CASSLSGADYEQYF
TRBV7-6	TRBD2	TRBJ2-7	many	TGTGCCAGCAGCCCGATCCTAGCGGGGGGGCCCTCCTACGAGCAGTACTTC	CASSPILAGGPSYEQYF
TRBV5-1	TRBD2	TRBJ2-5	many	TGCGCCAGCAGCAAGGGACTAGAGGCGGCAGAGACCCAGTACTTC	CASSKGLEAAETQYF
TRBV29-1	NA	TRBJ2-2	NA	TGCAGCGTTGGTGGGACAGGGGAGCTGTTTTTT	CSVGGTGELFF
TRBV29-1	NA	TRBJ1-2	NA	TGCAGCAGTGAAGGGCTTGGCTACACCTTC	CSSEGLGYTF
TRBV14	NA	TRBJ1-6	NA	TGTGCCAGCAGCCAAGTGAGGTCGGGGACGGGTAATTCACCCCTCCACTTT	CASSQVRSGTGNSPLHF
TRBV20-1	TRBD1	TRBJ1-2	NA	TGCAGTGCAACAGGGGGCGCAGGATCGGATAACTATGGCTACACCTTC	CSATGGAGSDNYGYTF
TRBV20-1	NA	TRBJ1-5	NA	TGCAGTGCTAGAGAGGATTTAGAGTGGGGAGGGAGCAATCAGCCCCAGCATTTT	CSAREDLEWGGSNQPQHF